Each of the 14 T cell receptor beta chains below was sequenced from the same sample in a study of T cell responses to AZD1222 COVID-19 vaccine. Repertoires were generated with immunoSEQ multiplex PCR, while TCRdb's copy carries only in-frame clones and drops some. The sample holds 100,000 or so clones, around 87% seen once. The input for sequencing was peripheral blood, taken on day 0 of AZD1222 vaccination. These receptors were taken from an adult in good health.

This clone was detected a few times. The CDR3 reads CASSSARDRGYSPLHF. DNA for the CDR3: TGTGCCAGCAGCTCAGCCCGGGACAGGGGATATTCACCCCTCCACTTT. The V gene is TRBV7-2, the J gene TRBJ1-6; 10 nucleotides align to TRBD1. From germline, CDR1 is SGHTA and CDR2 FQGNSA. V lost 4 bases and J lost 8; bases outside the gene matches: 8. CDR3 size: 16 residues.

This rearrangement joins TRBV7-2 to TRBJ1-6, with TRBD1 matching over 9 bases. Looked up from germline, CDR1 is SGHTA and CDR2 is FQGNSA. Unmatched junction bases numbered 10, after V lost 4 bases and J lost 6 bases. This CDR3 spans 17 amino acids. The chain's CDR3 is CASSSPGQGLPNSPLHF. The CDR3 bases are TGTGCCAGCAGCTCCCCGGGACAGGGTCTACCTAATTCACCCCTCCACTTT. Supplemented by reference TRBV7-2 and TRBJ1-6, the full variable domain reads GAGVSQSPSNKVTEKGKDVELRCDPISGHTALYWYRQSLGQGLEFLIYFQGNSAPDKSGLPSDRFSAERTGGSVSTLTIQRTQQEDSAVYLCASSSPGQGLPNSPLHFGNGTRLTVT.

The rearrangement links TRBV7-2 to TRBJ1-2; a weak D match, TRBD1 (5 bases). The CDR3 is 14 residues long. CDR1 and CDR2 (germline): SGHTA, FQGNSA. Trimming stripped 5 bases from V and 4 bases from J, with 14 bases between. The CDR3 here is CASSRTQGGYGYTF. CDR3 nucleotides: TGTGCCAGCAGCCGGACCCAGGGTGGCTATGGCTACACCTTC. Looking up the rest from reference TRBV7-2 and TRBJ1-2 gives the full variable domain: GAGVSQSPSNKVTEKGKDVELRCDPISGHTALYWYRQSLGQGLEFLIYFQGNSAPDKSGLPSDRFSAERTGGSVSTLTIQRTQQEDSAVYLCASSRTQGGYGYTFGSGTRLTVV.

The V call is TRBV19, the J call TRBJ2-2; 8 bases are shared with TRBD1. J lost 6 bases, V lost 8 bases, and 11 bases had no gene match. This CDR3 has 15 amino acids. Per germline, CDR1 LNHDA and CDR2 SQIVND (reference sequence). The CDR3 loop is CASLDDRGYPGELFF. CDR3 nucleotides: TGTGCCAGTCTTGATGACAGGGGATACCCCGGGGAGCTGTTTTTT.

The chain has TRBV29-1 and TRBJ1-1; no definite D call. CDR3 size: 12 residues. Germline V gene data show CDR1 as SQVTM and CDR2 as ANQGSEA. Trimming removed 6 bases from V and 6 bases from J, with 14 bases in between. The CDR3 DNA sequence: TGCAGCGTGAGCTTGTTGGGTCCTGAAGCTTTCTTT. Residues: CSVSLLGPEAFF.

This clone was observed a handful of times. This chain joins TRBV18 and TRBJ2-3, with D perhaps TRBD2 (5 bases). V lost 0 bases and J lost 0, with 16 bases in between. CDR3 length equals 18 residues. Germline CDR1 reads KGHSH; CDR2 reads LQKENI. The CDR3 loop is CASSPPGFRGSSTDTQYF. CDR3 DNA sequence: TGTGCCAGCTCACCACCGGGGTTTCGGGGATCCAGCACAGATACGCAGTATTTT.

This sequence joins TRBV6-2 or TRBV6-3 and TRBJ2-2; D not resolved. The CDR3 contains 14 residues. Trimming stripped 0 bases from V and 4 bases from J, with 6 bases between. Germline lookup yields CDR1 MNHEY and CDR2 SVGEGT. The DNA for the CDR3 is TGTGCCAGCAGTTACTCTAGGGTCACCGGGGAGCTGTTTTTT. Amino acid sequence: CASSYSRVTGELFF.

V gene TRBV6-1 combines with J gene TRBJ1-2; tentative D call: TRBD1 (5 bases). Germline V gene data show CDR1 as MNHNS and CDR2 as SASEGT. Trimming stripped 2 bases from V and 2 bases from J, with 15 bases between. CDR3 length: 16 amino acids. The CDR3 region has the DNA TGTGCCAGCAGTGAACCCGACAGTCCCTCCAACTATGGCTACACCTTC. It codes for CASSEPDSPSNYGYTF.

This rearrangement joins TRBV5-1 to TRBJ2-5, with 9 bases fitting TRBD2. Losses at the gene ends were 0 bases for V and 5 bases for J; bases not matched to a gene: 5. Germline-derived CDR1 and CDR2 are SGHRS and YFSETQ. The CDR3 totals 15 residues. CDR3 sequence: CASSLASGDGETQYF. Here the CDR3 DNA reads TGCGCCAGCAGCTTGGCTAGCGGGGACGGGGAGACCCAGTACTTC.

V and J are TRBV19 and TRBJ2-1, with D possibly matching TRBD1 (5 bases). The germline V gene encodes CDR1 LNHDA and CDR2 SQIVND (reference sequence). Trimming took 2 bases from V and 0 from J, leaving 8 bases between them. The CDR3 spans 15 residues. The CDR3 bases are TGTGCCAGTAGTATACTCCAGGGCTCCTACAATGAGCAGTTCTTC. Its translation is CASSILQGSYNEQFF.

The chain combines TRBV18 with TRBJ2-3, with no clear D. This CDR3 has 16 residues. Per the germline V gene, CDR1 is KGHSH and CDR2 is LQKENI. Trimming cost V 2 bases and J 2 bases, with 14 bases left between them. The CDR3, as DNA: TGTGCCAGCTCACCAGAGGAACAGACCTACACAGATACGCAGTATTTT. Translating it yields CASSPEEQTYTDTQYF.

This chain connects TRBV5-4 to TRBJ1-4, with 10 bases aligning to TRBD1. With V trimmed by 4 bases and J by 3 bases, 6 bases remained unmatched. Germline-derived CDR1 and CDR2 are SGHNT and YYREEE (reference sequence). The CDR3 loop spans 16 amino acids. In DNA, the CDR3 is TGTGCCAGCAGCGGACAGGGGGATAGGGCTAATGAAAAACTGTTTTTT. As protein: CASSGQGDRANEKLFF.

The chain recombines TRBV3-1 (or the pseudogene TRBV3-2) with TRBJ1-6, with 10 bases matching TRBD1. V lost 4 bases and J lost 5; bases outside the gene matches: 2. The germline gives CDR1 LGHDT, CDR2 YNNKEL (reference sequence). The CDR3 covers 15 residues. This chain's CDR3 is CASSLTGGNNSPLHF. The CDR3 bases are TGTGCCAGCAGCCTGACAGGGGGCAATAATTCACCCCTCCACTTT.

This clone occurred a few times. J is TRBJ2-1 and V is TRBV6-5; D might be TRBD2 (6 bases). The germline gives CDR1 MNHEY, CDR2 SVGAGI. Trimming shortened V by 6 bases and J by 4 bases, and 16 bases separated the two germline ends. CDR3 length equals 15 residues. The CDR3 coding sequence is TGTGCCAGCAGGGGAGGCACTTACACATACAATGAGCAGTTCTTC. Protein product: CASRGGTYTYNEQFF.